This TCR beta chain was recorded in a study of T cell changes during pregnancy in multiple sclerosis. Germline V CDR1 and CDR2: MRHNA, SNTAGT. This CDR3 is 14 amino acids long. Trimming removed 3 bases from V and 6 bases from J, with 13 bases in between. Profiling relied on immunoSEQ multiplex PCR, and the TCRdb table lists in-frame clones only, not all of them. The repertoire includes approximately 74,000 clones, roughly nine tenths of them detected once, and around 3% sits in the top ten. The clonotype comes from a female donor with multiple sclerosis, enrolled in a pregnancy study. The sequencing used peripheral blood, collected before pregnancy. The V and J genes are TRBV6-4 and TRBJ2-3; D is perhaps TRBD1 (7 bases). This CDR3 is CASSEDREADTQYF. The DNA of the CDR3 is TGTGCCAGCAGTGAAGACAGGGAGGCTGATACGCAGTATTTT.